The T cell receptor beta chain under discussion was sequenced for a study of a mutant IDH1 vaccine in newly diagnosed glioma. This sample's time point: week 23, last vaccination. It was 300 ug of mutant IDH1 20-mer peptide that made up each vaccine dose, given with topical imiquimod. The CDR3 extends over 14 amino acids. Germline lookup yields CDR1 SGHRS and CDR2 YFSETQ. V was pared by 0 bases and J by 5 bases, with 12 bases between. This clone came up a few times. As yet, its antigen is unknown. Libraries were prepared by immunoSEQ multiplex PCR; TCRdb keeps only in-frame clonotypes and omits some of them. Of 50,000 to 70,000 clones listed, roughly three quarters are singletons.

The chain links TRBV5-1 to TRBJ2-7; D is undetermined. Here the sequenced sample was PBMCs, taken from a glioma patient whose treatment included an IDH1 peptide vaccine. The receptor comes from a middle-aged woman with glioma. Some clones in this sample may be carry-over from other donors' samples. The CDR3 loop reads CASSLAALGHEQYF. CDR3 in DNA: TGCGCCAGCAGCTTGGCGGCCCTGGGCCACGAGCAGTACTTC.